These T cell receptor beta chains were read from a single sample in a study of cytomegalovirus exposure and HLA in healthy donors. Using immunoSEQ multiplex PCR, the repertoire was profiled, and TCRdb retains in-frame clones only, with some absent. The table shows about 150,000 clones, with roughly 80% occurring only once. The sample consisted of PBMCs. The source of these receptors is a woman aged 40 to 50 in good health and CMV-seropositive. CDR3s include the opening cysteine and the closing phenylalanine or tryptophan. A D gene is named only where the DNA matches it firmly.

>TRBD1|TRBV27
CASSLFAPGQGGTGELFF
>-|TRBV27
CASSSPAGSDTQYF
>TRBD1|TRBV18
CASSTTGDYSPLHF
>-|TRBV7-2
CASSPRDEQYF
>-|TRBV9
CASSGVQGRETQYF
>TRBD2|TRBV19
CASSPREVGGELFF
>-|TRBV6-1
CASSERGLGFF
>-|TRBV18
CASSPGTGSTGELFF
>-|TRBV7-2
CASSSLSYEQYF
>TRBD1|TRBV19
CASTQGQYNSPLHF
>TRBD1|TRBV15
CATSRTTGQADGYTF
>TRBD2|TRBV9
CASSLTSGTYTDTQYF
>TRBD2|TRBV5-1
CASSEGTSGHNEQFF
>-|TRBV30
CAWRTTGFAAFF
>TRBD2|TRBV7-8
CASSLVRLAGGPRETQYF